The sequence of this T cell receptor (beta chain) was determined in a study of blood T cell repertoires in COVID-19. Study in general: T cells, B-cell-depleted T cells, or PBMCs supplied cDNA or gDNA.

Germline V gene lookup returns CDR1 SEHNR and CDR2 FQNEAQ (reference sequence). The CDR3 extends over 15 amino acids. Trimming at V came to 5 bases and at J to 9 bases, leaving 7 bases not matched to a gene. In the original processing: Reference gene primer amplification gave estimated nucleated cell counts. Generated by immunoSEQ multiplex PCR, the TCRdb table keeps only in-frame clones and is missing some. The V and J calls and the clone size are those of that table, but D and trimming were determined from the DNA. Here the sample spans 200,000 to 300,000 clones, about 85% being singletons. This chain uses TRBV7-9 with TRBJ1-6; 10 bases line up with TRBD1. The receptor comes from a man aged 60 to 69 who had recovered from COVID-19. Sequenced material: peripheral blood. In DNA form, the CDR3 reads TGTGCCAGCAGCCACACCGGGACAGGGGTTTCACCCCTCCACTTT. This sequence encodes CASSHTGTGVSPLHF. Together with reference TRBV7-9 and TRBJ1-6, the CDR3 gives the full variable domain: DTGVSQNPRHKITKRGQNVTFRCDPISEHNRLYWYRQTLGQGPEFLTYFQNEAQLEKSRLLSDRFSAERPKGSFSTLEIQRTEQGDSAMYLCASSHTGTGVSPLHFGNGTRLTVT.